The 23 T cell receptor beta chains listed next were all sequenced from one sample in a study of shared clonotypes between healthy human individuals. Sequenced by immunoSEQ multiplex PCR; TCRdb stores in-frame clones only, minus some. The data show millions of clones, 85% to 95% seen once. Sequencing used naive CD4+ T cells sorted from blood. Subset defined: CD45RA+ positively selected. Every receptor here comes from a young man in good health.

The chain employs TRBV5-1 and TRBJ2-2; TRBD2 might be the D (6 bases). Looked up from germline, CDR1 is SGHRS and CDR2 is YFSETQ. Trimming took off 4 bases at V and 0 bases at J, with 19 bases between the two ends. The CDR3 is made up of 18 amino acids. The CDR3 nucleotides read TGCGCCAGCAGCGCTTCGGGGGAGCGGTTCGCGAACACCGGGGAGCTGTTTTTT. It encodes CASSASGERFANTGELFF.

In DNA, the CDR3 is TGCGCCAGCAGCCAAGCTTCGGGGGACTACTCGTCTGATGAGCAGTTCTTC. Translation: CASSQASGDYSSDEQFF. The V gene is TRBV4-1, the J gene TRBJ2-1; 7 nucleotides match TRBD2. CDR3 size: 17 residues. Germline loops: CDR1 MGHRA, CDR2 YSYEKL. The ends lost 1 base at V and 8 bases at J; junction bases unmatched: 14.

This clone was seen more than once but under ten times. The J gene is TRBJ1-2, the V gene TRBV2; D is undetermined. The CDR3 is made up of 14 amino acids. The germline V and J ends were trimmed by 8 bases and 0 bases, with 13 bases remaining between them. Germline V gives CDR1 SNHLY, CDR2 FYNNEI. The CDR3 nucleotides are TGTGCCAGCCTCCCACACCCTACTAACTATGGCTACACCTTC. Amino acids: CASLPHPTNYGYTF.

The chain has TRBV29-1 and TRBJ2-7; 13 nucleotides align to TRBD2. Trimming removed 5 bases from V and 0 bases from J; junction bases left unmatched: 7. There are 16 residues in the CDR3. Germline CDR1 and CDR2: SQVTM and ANQGSEA. The chain's CDR3 is CSVSGLAGAISYEQYF. CDR3 nucleotide sequence: TGCAGCGTTAGCGGACTAGCGGGGGCGATCTCCTACGAGCAGTACTTC.

The chain recombines TRBV29-1 with TRBJ2-7; 9 nucleotides line up with TRBD2. V lost 7 bases, J lost 0 bases, and 13 bases stayed unmatched. Germline CDR1 is SQVTM and CDR2 is ANQGSEA. The CDR3 runs to 16 residues. CDR3 protein: CSAVGASGASSYEQYF. The CDR3 DNA is TGCAGCGCCGTCGGGGCTAGCGGGGCCAGCTCCTACGAGCAGTACTTC.

This chain uses TRBV9 with TRBJ2-1, with a weak D call TRBD1 (6 bases). Germline CDR1 reads SGDLS; CDR2 reads YYNGEE. The CDR3 consists of 15 residues. Trimming removed 0 bases at V and 9 bases at J, with 16 bases between. The CDR3 bases are TGTGCCAGCAGCGTAGGGGGGACACAGCTGAGTGAGCAGTTCTTC. Amino acid sequence: CASSVGGTQLSEQFF.

Of note for this clone: The sample holds other DNA sequences that translate to the same CDR3. The rearrangement uses TRBV29-1 and TRBJ1-2; a weak D match, TRBD1 (5 bases). The CDR3 extends over 12 amino acids. Trimming took off 3 bases at V and 5 bases at J, with 10 bases between the two ends. Germline V CDR1 and CDR2: SQVTM, ANQGSEA. CDR3 sequence reads: CSVEGGDYGYTF. CDR3 in DNA: TGCAGCGTTGAGGGGGGGGATTATGGCTACACCTTC.

The chain links TRBV28 to TRBJ1-1, with a tentative D call TRBD1 (6 bases). V lost 5 bases and J 8 bases, leaving 12 bases between the germline ends. This CDR3 has 12 residues. Per the germline V gene, CDR1 is MDHEN and CDR2 is SYDVKM. CDR3 amino acids: CASSPPGTEAFF. In DNA form, the CDR3 reads TGTGCCAGCAGTCCCCCCGGGACAGAAGCTTTCTTT.

V and J are TRBV7-2 and TRBJ2-1; D not resolved. V was trimmed by 6 bases and J by 8 bases, leaving 14 bases between them. The length of the CDR3 is 13 residues. Germline V gene sequence: CDR1 SGHTA, CDR2 FQGNSA. As DNA, the CDR3 is TGTGCCAGCAGTTTCGGAAGTGGCGATGAGCAGTTCTTC. Amino acid sequence: CASSFGSGDEQFF. The variable domain in full, completed from reference TRBV7-2 and TRBJ2-1, reads GAGVSQSPSNKVTEKGKDVELRCDPISGHTALYWYRQSLGQGLEFLIYFQGNSAPDKSGLPSDRFSAERTGGSVSTLTIQRTQQEDSAVYLCASSFGSGDEQFFGPGTRLTVL.

On this clone: The same CDR3 can be traced to other DNA sequences in this sample. J is TRBJ1-1 and V is TRBV6-5; D might be TRBD1 (5 bases). Germline assignment: CDR1 MNHEY and CDR2 SVGAGI. V lost 0 bases to trimming and J lost 5 bases, with 7 bases between them. The CDR3 has 13 amino acids. The CDR3 bases are TGTGCCAGCAGTTACTCCGGGGGGACTGAAGCTTTCTTT. The encoded protein is CASSYSGGTEAFF.

This clone has a handful of counts. The chain couples TRBV5-4 to TRBJ1-2; D may be TRBD1 (6 bases). This CDR3 comprises 14 residues. With 4 bases removed from V and 3 bases from J, the gap between germline ends came to 13 bases. Germline CDR1 is SGHNT and CDR2 is YYREEE (reference sequence). This CDR3 reads CASSEAGVDYGYTF. The DNA for the CDR3 is TGTGCCAGCAGCGAGGCAGGGGTTGACTATGGCTACACCTTC.

J is TRBJ1-4 and V is TRBV15; D gene uncertain. Looked up from germline, CDR1 is LNHNV and CDR2 is YYDKDF (reference sequence). V lost 5 bases, J lost 0 bases, and 16 bases lay in between. The CDR3 contains 17 residues. Written as DNA, the CDR3 is TGTGCCACCAGCCCGGGGAGCGAAGTATCAACTAATGAAAAACTGTTTTTT. It specifies CATSPGSEVSTNEKLFF.

The rearrangement links TRBV25-1 to TRBJ2-7; the D is unclear. This CDR3 is 12 amino acids long. The V end was cut by 0 bases, the J end by 4 bases, with 4 bases between. The germline CDR1 and CDR2 sequences are MGHDK and SYGVNS. The CDR3 spells CASSEYQYEQYF. The CDR3 coding sequence is TGTGCCAGCAGTGAATATCAATACGAGCAGTACTTC.

The rearrangement joins TRBV5-6 to TRBJ1-2, with 8 positions matching TRBD1. This CDR3 has 12 amino acids. Trimming at V came to 3 bases and at J to 8 bases, leaving 3 bases not matched to a gene. From germline, CDR1 is SGHDT and CDR2 YYEEEE. Here the CDR3 reads CASSSQGDGYTF. Written as DNA, the CDR3 is TGTGCCAGCAGCTCACAGGGGGACGGCTACACCTTC. Combining the CDR3 with reference TRBV5-6 and TRBJ1-2 gives the whole variable domain DAGVTQSPTHLIKTRGQQVTLRCSPKSGHDTVSWYQQALGQGPQFIFQYYEEEERQRGNFPDRFSGHQFPNYSSELNVNALLLGDSALYLCASSSQGDGYTFGSGTRLTVV.

This chain uses TRBV7-2 with TRBJ1-1; D is unclear. CDR1 is SGHTA and CDR2 is FQGNSA in the germline V gene. V was pared by 0 bases and J by 5 bases, with 10 bases between. The CDR3 covers 14 residues. The CDR3 bases are TGTGCCAGCAGCTTAGCCAGGCAAAGGACTGAAGCTTTCTTT. Encoded protein: CASSLARQRTEAFF.

The rearrangement uses TRBV5-1 and TRBJ2-7; D assignment may be TRBD1 or TRBD2 (5 bases each). V gave up 1 base and J gave up 7 bases, with 15 bases separating them. This CDR3 is built from 14 residues. Germline lookup yields CDR1 SGHRS and CDR2 YFSETQ. This CDR3 is CASSLSAGTGEQYF. The CDR3 bases are TGCGCCAGCAGCTTGTCGGCAGGGACGGGGGAGCAGTACTTC.

The count of this clone is one. CDR3 sequence reads: CASSPTLTGTETQYF. The CDR3 DNA reads TGTGCCAGCAGTCCAACCTTAACAGGGACAGAGACCCAGTACTTC. The chain uses TRBV27 and TRBJ2-5, with D possibly being TRBD1 (6 bases). This CDR3 comprises 15 residues. Germline V gives CDR1 MNHEY, CDR2 SMNVEV (reference sequence). V was cut by 5 bases and J by 4 bases, with 17 bases left in between.

This chain uses TRBV29-1 with TRBJ1-1, with D perhaps TRBD1 (5 bases). Looked up from germline, CDR1 is SQVTM and CDR2 is ANQGSEA. This CDR3 is 13 amino acids long. V lost 2 bases, J lost 4 bases, and 11 bases lay in between. CDR3 loop: CSVEWQGGTEAFF. The CDR3 DNA follows: TGCAGCGTTGAATGGCAGGGAGGCACTGAAGCTTTCTTT.

The chain joins TRBV18 to TRBJ1-5; a weak D match, TRBD1 (6 bases). Trimming cost V 6 bases and J 6 bases, with 12 bases left between them. The CDR3 runs 13 residues. Germline CDR1 is KGHSH and CDR2 is LQKENI. The CDR3 sequence: CASSQGKGQPQHF. The CDR3 DNA follows: TGTGCCAGCTCCCAGGGGAAGGGTCAGCCCCAGCATTTT.

The chain joins TRBV19 to TRBJ2-5, with TRBD2 identical over 7 bases. The germline CDR1 and CDR2 sequences are LNHDA and SQIVND (reference sequence). This CDR3 spans 15 amino acids. V lost 5 bases, J lost 0 bases, and 6 bases stayed unmatched. The CDR3 loop is CASSWREGYQETQYF. The CDR3 DNA follows: TGTGCCAGTAGTTGGAGGGAGGGGTACCAAGAGACCCAGTACTTC.

The gene calls are TRBV11-2 and TRBJ2-4; TRBD2 agrees at 8 bases. The V gene's germline CDR1 is SGHAT and CDR2 FQNNGV. This CDR3 is 12 amino acids long. J lost 10 bases, V lost 1 base, and 0 bases had no gene match. The CDR3 loop reads CASSLASGIQYF. Here the CDR3 DNA reads TGTGCCAGCAGCTTAGCTAGCGGGATTCAGTACTTC. Variable domain in full (rest from reference TRBV11-2 and TRBJ2-4): EAGVAQSPRYKIIEKRQSVAFWCNPISGHATLYWYQQILGQGPKLLIQFQNNGVVDDSQLPKDRFSAERLKGVDSTLKIQPAKLEDSAVYLCASSLASGIQYFGAGTRLSVL.

The rearrangement joins TRBV7-8 to TRBJ2-7, with 7 positions matching TRBD1. The J segment lost 4 bases and the V segment lost 5 bases, leaving 8 bases of the junction unmatched. The CDR3 totals 14 residues. Germline V CDR1 and CDR2: SGHVS, FQNEAQ. The CDR3 region has the DNA TGTGCCAGCAGCCAGACAGGGAGCGGTTACGAGCAGTACTTC. This codes for CASSQTGSGYEQYF.

The chain combines TRBV4-3 with TRBJ2-7; D uncertain. This CDR3 has 13 residues. V was trimmed by 0 bases and J by 12 bases, leaving 15 bases between them. Looked up from germline, CDR1 is LGHNA and CDR2 is YSLEER. This CDR3 reads CASSQDFVSSRYF. The DNA for the CDR3 is TGCGCCAGCAGCCAAGATTTTGTTTCGAGCAGGTACTTC.